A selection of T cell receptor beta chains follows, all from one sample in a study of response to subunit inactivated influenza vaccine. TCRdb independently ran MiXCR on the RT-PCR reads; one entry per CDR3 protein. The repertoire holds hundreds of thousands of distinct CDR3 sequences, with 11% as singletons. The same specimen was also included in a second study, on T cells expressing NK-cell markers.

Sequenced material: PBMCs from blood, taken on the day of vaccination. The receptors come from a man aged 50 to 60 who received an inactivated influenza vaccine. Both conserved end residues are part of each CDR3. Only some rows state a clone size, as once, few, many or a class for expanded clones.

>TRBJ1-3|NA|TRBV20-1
CSAKSGVGNTIYF
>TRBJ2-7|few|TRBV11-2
CASSLSGGASYEQYF
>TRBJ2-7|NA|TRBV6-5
CASSSSTGLNEQYF
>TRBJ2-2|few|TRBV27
CASRLRRGSAGELFF
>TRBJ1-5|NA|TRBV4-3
CASSQDFLQPQHF
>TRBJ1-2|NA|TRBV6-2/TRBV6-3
CASSYFGQGSGYTF
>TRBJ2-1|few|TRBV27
CASNRDSNSYNEQFF
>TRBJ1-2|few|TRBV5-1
CASSHDPGDYGYTF
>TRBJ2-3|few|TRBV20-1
CSARVSGKTDTQYF
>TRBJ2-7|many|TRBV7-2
CASSYPGGGINEQYF
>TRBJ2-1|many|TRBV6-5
CASSYGGGGGDEQFF
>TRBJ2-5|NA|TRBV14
CASSPTNQETQYF
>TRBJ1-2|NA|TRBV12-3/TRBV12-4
CASSLAGYRGALSYTF